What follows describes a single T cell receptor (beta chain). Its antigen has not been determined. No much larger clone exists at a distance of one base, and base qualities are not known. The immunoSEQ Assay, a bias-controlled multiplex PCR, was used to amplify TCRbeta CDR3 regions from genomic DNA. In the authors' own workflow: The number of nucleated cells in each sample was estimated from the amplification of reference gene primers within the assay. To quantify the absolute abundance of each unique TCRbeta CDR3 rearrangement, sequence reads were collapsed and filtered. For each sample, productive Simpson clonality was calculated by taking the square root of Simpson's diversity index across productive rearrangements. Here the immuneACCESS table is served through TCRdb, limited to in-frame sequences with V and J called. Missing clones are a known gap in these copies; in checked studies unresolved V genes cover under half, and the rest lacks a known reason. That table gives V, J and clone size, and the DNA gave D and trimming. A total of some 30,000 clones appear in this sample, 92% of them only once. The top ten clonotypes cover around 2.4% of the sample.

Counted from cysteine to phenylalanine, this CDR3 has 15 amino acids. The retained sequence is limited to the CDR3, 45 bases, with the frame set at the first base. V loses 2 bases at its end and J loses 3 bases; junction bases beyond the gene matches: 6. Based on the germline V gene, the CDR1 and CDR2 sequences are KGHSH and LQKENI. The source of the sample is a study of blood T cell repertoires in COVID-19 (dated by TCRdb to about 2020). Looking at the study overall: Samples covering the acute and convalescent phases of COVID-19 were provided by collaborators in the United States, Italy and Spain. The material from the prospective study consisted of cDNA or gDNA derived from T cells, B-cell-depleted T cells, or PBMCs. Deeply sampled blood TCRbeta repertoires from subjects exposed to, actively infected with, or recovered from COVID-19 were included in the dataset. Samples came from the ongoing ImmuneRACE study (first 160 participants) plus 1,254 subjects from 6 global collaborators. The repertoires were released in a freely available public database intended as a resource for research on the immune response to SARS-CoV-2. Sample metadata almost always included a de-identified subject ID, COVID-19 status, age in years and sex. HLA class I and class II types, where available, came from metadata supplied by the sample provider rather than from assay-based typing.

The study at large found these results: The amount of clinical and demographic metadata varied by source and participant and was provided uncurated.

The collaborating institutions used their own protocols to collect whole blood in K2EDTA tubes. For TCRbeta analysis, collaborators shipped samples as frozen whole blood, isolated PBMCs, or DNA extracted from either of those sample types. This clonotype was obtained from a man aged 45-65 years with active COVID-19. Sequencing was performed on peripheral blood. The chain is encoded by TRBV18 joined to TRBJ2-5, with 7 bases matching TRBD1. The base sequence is TGTGCCAGCTCACCAACATTGGGACAGAAAGAGACCCAGTACTTC. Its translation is CASSPTLGQKETQYF.